The 29 T cell receptor beta chains below come from one sample, sequenced in a study of Graves' ophthalmopathy and Graves' hyperthyroidism. Investigators amplified TCR beta CDR3 regions from RNA transcripts. First-round RT-PCR relied on HTBI primers, and a second-round multiplex PCR came next. TCRdb analysed the multiplex PCR reads with MiXCR anew, one entry per CDR3 protein. The sample shows about 1.2 million distinct CDR3 sequences, less than 45% of them seen only once. Sequenced sample: peripheral blood or thyroid tissue (not recorded which). These receptors all stem from an adult man with Graves' hyperthyroidism.

V gene TRBV5-6 combines with J gene TRBJ1-1; D is uncertain. CDR1 and CDR2 (germline): SGHDT, YYEEEE. CDR3 length: 13 amino acids. Trimming stripped 0 bases from V and 6 bases from J, with 9 bases between. In DNA, the CDR3 is TGTGCCAGCAGCTTGGCGGGTTCTGCTGAAGCTTTCTTT. Translating it yields CASSLAGSAEAFF. Complete variable domain (other parts from reference TRBV5-6 and TRBJ1-1): DAGVTQSPTHLIKTRGQQVTLRCSPKSGHDTVSWYQQALGQGPQFIFQYYEEEERQRGNFPDRFSGHQFPNYSSELNVNALLLGDSALYLCASSLAGSAEAFFGQGTRLTVV.

This clonotype was recorded at least ten times. The chain recombines TRBV7-3 with TRBJ1-2, with D perhaps matching TRBD1 (6 bases). The CDR3 is 14 residues long. Trimming pared 2 bases from V and 3 bases from J, leaving 10 bases between. In germline, CDR1 is SGHTA, CDR2 FQGTGA. CDR3 bases: TGTGCCAGCAGCTTATTCGGGGGCGACTATGGCTACACCTTC. Its protein product is CASSLFGGDYGYTF.

The V and J genes are TRBV10-3 and TRBJ1-4; unclear D gene. Trimming removed 0 bases from V and 10 bases from J, with 6 bases in between. In germline, CDR1 is ENHRY, CDR2 SYGVKD. This CDR3 region has 12 residues. The DNA of the CDR3 is TGTGCCATCAGTGAGTCGGACGGAAAACTGTTTTTT. Its protein product is CAISESDGKLFF.

This clonotype was counted ten times or more. V is TRBV20-1 and J is TRBJ2-7, with TRBD1 as a possible D gene (5 bases). The CDR3 is made up of 15 amino acids. V lost 1 base, J lost 2 bases, and 15 bases lay in between. Germline-derived CDR1 and CDR2 are DFQATT and SNEGSKA (reference sequence). The CDR3 region is CSARGSSKGTYEQYF. DNA for the CDR3: TGCAGTGCTAGAGGGAGTAGTAAGGGGACCTACGAGCAGTACTTC.

Points on this clonotype: As the CDR3 is not closed by the conserved phenylalanine or tryptophan, this likely results from a read error. CDR3 DNA: TGTGCCAGCAGCCCGAACCTACTAGCGGGAGGGCCCCAAGAGACCCAGTACCTC. Translated, it gives CASSPNLLAGGPQETQYL. The J gene is TRBJ2-5, the V gene TRBV11-2, with TRBD2 matching over 13 bases. This CDR3 has 18 amino acids. Per germline, CDR1 SGHAT and CDR2 FQNNGV. The V gene end was trimmed by 5 bases and the J gene end by 1 base; junction bases not matched to a gene: 10.

The chain carries TRBV5-6 and TRBJ1-1, with D perhaps TRBD1 (6 bases). Germline-derived CDR1 and CDR2 are SGHDT and YYEEEE. The CDR3 is made up of 12 amino acids. The V gene lost 4 bases and the J gene lost 6 bases, with 10 bases spanning the gap. CDR3 sequence: CASSTGQPEAFF. The CDR3 region has the DNA TGTGCCAGCAGCACCGGACAGCCTGAAGCTTTCTTT. Full variable domain (missing parts from reference TRBV5-6 and TRBJ1-1): DAGVTQSPTHLIKTRGQQVTLRCSPKSGHDTVSWYQQALGQGPQFIFQYYEEEERQRGNFPDRFSGHQFPNYSSELNVNALLLGDSALYLCASSTGQPEAFFGQGTRLTVV.

The V and J genes are TRBV5-1 and TRBJ2-7; no clear D. V lost 3 bases and J lost 2, with 15 bases in between. The CDR3 is 15 amino acids. Germline CDR1 is SGHRS and CDR2 is YFSETQ. CDR3 protein: CASSSSGVGTYEQYF. The CDR3 region has the DNA TGCGCCAGCAGCTCATCAGGAGTGGGGACCTACGAGCAGTACTTC.

The chain recombines TRBV29-1 with TRBJ1-3; the D is unclear. Germline V gene lookup returns CDR1 SQVTM and CDR2 ANQGSEA. The CDR3 covers 10 residues. The ends were cut back, 4 bases at V and 4 bases at J, with 2 bases in the middle. CDR3 residues: CSVAGNTIYF. The CDR3, as DNA: TGCAGCGTTGCAGGAAACACCATATATTTT.

Concerning this clonotype: Germline is not matched at one junction end, which may reflect a read error. The chain joins TRBV10-3 to TRBJ1-1, with D possibly being TRBD1 (5 bases). The CDR3 contains 15 residues. Germline values: CDR1 ENHRY, CDR2 SYGVKD. The CDR3 here is CAITEQLTENTEAFF. In nucleotides, the CDR3 is TGTGCCATCACTGAGCAACTGACAGAAAACACTGAAGCTTTCTTT.

This clonotype was observed at least ten times. J is TRBJ1-5 and V is TRBV4-2; 9 bases match TRBD1. Looked up from germline, CDR1 is LGHNA and CDR2 is YNFKEQ. V gave up 1 base and J gave up 6 bases; unmatched junction bases: 10. This CDR3 spans 17 amino acids. CDR3 in DNA: TGTGCCAGCAGCCAAGTGGGGACAGGGAGGTCAGGTCAGCCCCAGCATTTT. Translating it yields CASSQVGTGRSGQPQHF.

The rearrangement uses TRBV19 and TRBJ2-7, with 15 bases aligning to TRBD2. CDR3 length: 17 residues. Trimming cost V 3 bases and J 5 bases; bases outside gene matches: 8. The germline gives CDR1 LNHDA, CDR2 SQIVND (reference sequence). The CDR3 spells CASSIDRTSGREDEQYF. The CDR3 region has the DNA TGTGCCAGTAGTATTGACAGGACTAGCGGGAGGGAAGACGAGCAGTACTTC.

As concerns this clonotype: This could be a read error, since a much larger clone is one nucleotide away. This rearrangement joins TRBV9 to TRBJ1-1, with D tentatively TRBD1 (5 bases). This CDR3 is built from 15 residues. Looked up from germline, CDR1 is SGDLS and CDR2 is YYNGEE. CDR3 amino acids: CAGSPLHGGNTEAFF. CDR3 sequence (DNA): TGTGCCGGCAGCCCTCTACATGGGGGGAACACTGAAGCTTTCTTT.

This clonotype came up a few times. The rearrangement links TRBV11-2 to TRBJ2-2; tentatively, D is TRBD1 (6 bases). The CDR3 extends over 17 amino acids. Looked up from germline, CDR1 is SGHAT and CDR2 is FQNNGV. V was shortened by 4 bases and J by 6 bases, with 21 bases between the two germline ends. CDR3 in amino acids: CASSSYHQQGLAGELFF. CDR3 nucleotide sequence: TGTGCCAGCAGCTCCTACCACCAACAGGGTTTAGCCGGGGAGCTGTTTTTT.

This clonotype was counted a few times. The chain has TRBV6-6 and TRBJ1-4; no clear D gene. The CDR3 spans 14 residues. CDR1 MNHNY and CDR2 SVGAGI come from the germline V gene (reference sequence). V lost 2 bases and J 7 bases, leaving 11 bases between the germline ends. The CDR3 DNA sequence: TGTGCCAGCAGTTACGGACCCCTTAGTGAAAAACTGTTTTTT. This gives the protein CASSYGPLSEKLFF.

This clonotype was found a few times. J is TRBJ2-2 and V is TRBV6-6; D is uncertain. Germline CDR1 reads MNHNY; CDR2 reads SVGAGI (reference sequence). Trimming took 4 bases from V and 8 from J, leaving 8 bases between them. The CDR3 runs to 12 residues. In DNA form, the CDR3 reads TGTGCCAGCAGTTTCCCCGATGGGGAGCTGTTTTTT. It codes for CASSFPDGELFF.

V and J are TRBV10-3 and TRBJ2-7; 7 nucleotides align to TRBD2. Germline CDR1 ENHRY, CDR2 SYGVKD. This CDR3 is 14 amino acids long. The CDR3 nucleotides are TGTGCTAGGCGGGGGACGGGAAGCTCCTACGAGCAGTACTTC. It yields the protein CARRGTGSSYEQYF.

In its sample, this clonotype was seen many times. This chain links TRBV5-1 with TRBJ2-2; 7 bases line up with TRBD1. The CDR3 length is 16 residues. The germline gives CDR1 SGHRS, CDR2 YFSETQ. With 4 bases clipped from V and 2 bases from J, the junction kept 8 bases outside the gene matches. DNA for the CDR3: TGCGCCAGCAGCGGCTCGGGACAGCAAAACACCGGGGAGCTGTTTTTT. Its translation is CASSGSGQQNTGELFF.

This clonotype was recorded a few times. The chain carries TRBV6-1 and TRBJ1-5, with D uncertain. Germline values: CDR1 MNHNS, CDR2 SASEGT. The CDR3 spans 16 residues. Trimming cost V 5 bases and J 0 bases, with 14 bases left between them. This CDR3 reads CASSFAEPNSNQPQHF. The CDR3 nucleotides are TGTGCCAGCAGTTTCGCAGAACCTAATAGCAATCAGCCCCAGCATTTT.

The rearrangement uses TRBV29-1 and TRBJ2-5; either TRBD1 or TRBD2 may fit D (5 bases each). The J call may be mistaken, given a closer DNA end match to TRBJ2-1. The CDR3 contains 14 residues. CDR1 is SQVTM and CDR2 is ANQGSEA in the germline V gene. CDR3 amino acids: CSARGRGSTSEQFF. The DNA for the CDR3 is TGCAGTGCTAGAGGACGGGGCAGTACAAGTGAGCAGTTCTTC.

The V gene is TRBV10-3, the J gene TRBJ1-1; no firm D call. Between the trimmed V and J ends, which lost 5 bases and 5 bases, there was a span of 21 bases. The CDR3 covers 16 residues. From germline, CDR1 is ENHRY and CDR2 SYGVKD. CDR3 protein: CAISSRAGWARTEAFF. CDR3 nucleotides: TGTGCCATCAGTTCCCGGGCCGGGTGGGCAAGGACTGAAGCTTTCTTT.

The V and J genes are TRBV7-9 and TRBJ1-3; 7 bases line up with TRBD1. Germline V gene lookup returns CDR1 SEHNR and CDR2 FQNEAQ (reference sequence). V shed 5 bases and J 2 bases; nucleotides not matched to a gene: 12. The CDR3 loop spans 17 amino acids. CDR3 sequence: CASSPSKGQFTGNTIYF. CDR3 DNA sequence: TGTGCCAGCAGCCCGTCGAAGGGACAGTTTACTGGAAACACCATATATTTT.

The sample holds a few counts of this clonotype. This chain uses TRBV2 with TRBJ1-5, with D possibly TRBD1 on 6 matching bases. The CDR3 has 14 amino acids. Trimming removed 5 bases from V and 5 bases from J, with 13 bases in between. From germline, CDR1 is SNHLY and CDR2 FYNNEI. The chain's CDR3 is CASSLYRDDQPQHF. The CDR3 coding sequence is TGTGCCAGCAGTTTATACAGGGATGATCAGCCCCAGCATTTT.

The gene calls are TRBV11-2 and TRBJ2-1; D not resolved. CDR3 length: 11 amino acids. V lost 0 bases, J lost 10 bases, and 4 bases lay in between. CDR1 is SGHAT and CDR2 is FQNNGV in the germline V gene. Here the CDR3 reads CASSLDAEQFF. The CDR3 DNA reads TGTGCCAGCAGCTTAGATGCAGAGCAGTTCTTC.

In this sample, this clonotype turned up a few times. The chain couples TRBV15 to TRBJ2-7; no clear D. Germline CDR1 LNHNV, CDR2 YYDKDF (reference sequence). The CDR3 is 15 residues long. V lost 2 bases to trimming and J lost 3 bases, with 14 bases between them. CDR3 loop: CATSRSRTLYYEQYF. CDR3 nucleotides: TGTGCCACCAGCAGAAGTAGGACCCTCTACTACGAGCAGTACTTC.

This clonotype has a count of ten or more. The chain is built from TRBV7-2 and TRBJ1-6; possibly TRBD1 for D (5 bases). V was shortened by 5 bases and J by 2 bases, with 13 bases between the two germline ends. The germline CDR1 and CDR2 sequences are SGHTA and FQGNSA. The length of the CDR3 is 16 residues. The CDR3 loop reads CASSLRPGTYNSPLHF. CDR3 coding DNA: TGTGCCAGCAGCCTAAGACCAGGGACCTATAATTCACCCCTCCACTTT.

The CDR3 DNA reads as TGTGCCAGCAGGCCGGACAGGGGGCTCAACGTCCTGACTTTC. As protein: CASRPDRGLNVLTF. J is TRBJ2-6 and V is TRBV28; 11 positions match TRBD1. CDR1 and CDR2 from the germline V gene are MDHEN and SYDVKM. The CDR3 is 14 residues long. Unmatched junction bases numbered 4, after V lost 6 bases and J lost 9 bases.

About this clonotype itself: A much larger clone lies a single base off, so this may be a read error. The J gene is TRBJ1-4, the V gene TRBV2; 9 nucleotides align to TRBD1. The CDR3 runs 15 residues. V dropped 2 bases and J dropped 8; count of bases not matched to a gene: 6. Germline-derived CDR1 and CDR2 are SNHLY and FYNNEI. CDR3 in amino acids: CASSERDRVGEKLFF. The CDR3 region has the DNA TGTGCCAGCAGTGAAAGGGACAGGGTAGGAGAAAAACTGTTTTTT.

This chain connects TRBV19 to TRBJ1-1; D is possibly TRBD1 (5 bases). Trimming shortened V by 0 bases and J by 4 bases, and 6 bases separated the two germline ends. Per germline, CDR1 LNHDA and CDR2 SQIVND (reference sequence). This CDR3 has 13 amino acids. Written as DNA, the CDR3 is TGTGCCAGTAGTATAGACAGGGCCACTGAAGCTTTCTTT. Translation: CASSIDRATEAFF.

The chain couples TRBV7-8 to TRBJ1-1; 7 bases match TRBD1. Per the germline V gene, CDR1 is SGHVS and CDR2 is FQNEAQ. This CDR3 has 16 residues. The V and J ends lost 8 bases and 5 bases, in that order; junction bases with no gene match: 17. The chain's CDR3 is CASRLSPLTGATEAFF. The CDR3, as DNA: TGTGCCAGCCGATTATCCCCTTTAACAGGGGCGACTGAAGCTTTCTTT.